Listed below are T cell receptor beta chains from one sample, sequenced in a study of blood T cell repertoires in COVID-19. TCRdb keeps only in-frame clones here, not all; method: immunoSEQ multiplex PCR. The table has under 130,000 clones, roughly 90% seen once. The sequencing sample was made of peripheral blood. The source of these receptors is a human donor in a cohort sampled during active COVID-19. The CDR3 runs from the conserved cysteine through the conserved F or W. A D gene is named only where the DNA matches it firmly. Size is stated for part of the rows, as once, few or many counts, or as a class when the clone is expanded.

clone size	D gene	V gene	J gene	CDR3 protein	CDR3 DNA
.	.	TRBV27	TRBJ1-5	CASSLQAGNQPQHF	TGTGCCAGCAGTTTACAGGCAGGCAATCAGCCCCAGCATTTT
.	TRBD2	TRBV28	TRBJ2-3	CASSGTSGSPDTQYF	TGTGCCAGCAGTGGGACTAGCGGGAGTCCAGATACGCAGTATTTT
.	.	TRBV5-1	TRBJ1-2	CASSQEPPGGAHGYTF	TGCGCCAGCAGCCAGGAACCCCCGGGGGGCGCCCATGGCTACACCTTC
.	.	TRBV28	TRBJ2-5	CASSFRGRETQYF	TGTGCCAGCAGTTTTAGAGGGAGGGAGACCCAGTACTTC
.	TRBD1	TRBV24-1	TRBJ2-7	CATSEPDRASYEQYF	TGTGCCACCAGTGAACCGGACAGGGCCTCCTACGAGCAGTACTTC
.	.	TRBV10-3	TRBJ2-3	CAISDPDLRANSHPDTQYF	TGTGCCATCAGTGACCCTGATTTGAGGGCGAACTCCCACCCCGATACGCAGTATTTT
.	.	TRBV28	TRBJ2-4	CASSLLEGIQYF	TGTGCCAGCAGTCTCCTGGAGGGCATTCAGTACTTC
few	TRBD2	TRBV7-9	TRBJ2-7	CASSPSRGEQQGDEQYF	TGTGCCAGCAGCCCCTCGCGGGGGGAGCAACAGGGAGACGAGCAGTACTTC
.	.	TRBV6-4	TRBJ2-2	CASSDTGIAGELFF	TGTGCCAGCAGTGACACAGGGATCGCCGGGGAGCTGTTTTTT
once	.	TRBV19	TRBJ2-5	CASSNWASGTGETQYF	TGTGCCAGTAGTAATTGGGCCTCAGGAACCGGAGAGACCCAGTACTTC
.	.	TRBV18	TRBJ1-6	CASSPLPHSSYNSPLHF	TGTGCCAGCTCACCGCTTCCCCATAGCTCCTATAATTCACCCCTCCACTTT
once	TRBD1	TRBV6-2/TRBV6-3	TRBJ1-2	CASSYSRGRGDYGYTF	TGTGCCAGCAGTTACTCGAGGGGCAGGGGGGACTATGGCTACACCTTC
.	.	TRBV3-1/TRBV3-2	TRBJ2-7	CASSQGADTYEQYF	TGTGCCAGCAGCCAAGGGGCAGATACCTACGAGCAGTACTTC
.	TRBD2	TRBV7-3	TRBJ2-1	CASSSGGGGYNEQFF	TGTGCCAGCAGCTCCGGCGGGGGTGGCTACAATGAGCAGTTCTTC
few	.	TRBV29-1	TRBJ1-1	CSVEDPLRGTEAFF	TGCAGCGTTGAAGATCCCCTACGAGGGACTGAAGCTTTCTTT
few	TRBD2	TRBV25-1	TRBJ2-1	CASSLAGDYNEQFF	TGTGCCAGCAGTCTAGCGGGAGACTACAATGAGCAGTTCTTC